This T cell receptor beta chain is drawn from a study of blood T cells in healthy people across ages. A sample-barcoded 5' primer and a J-beta primer mix were used in a second PCR of about 6 to 11 cycles. MiXCR was run by TCRdb on the 5' RACE reads, yielding one entry per CDR3 protein. In the table there are approximately 900,000 distinct CDR3 sequences, under 35% of which are singletons. This CDR3 has 15 amino acids. CDR1 is SGHRS and CDR2 is YFSETQ in the germline V gene. V gave up 4 bases and J gave up 1 base, with 15 bases separating them. The sample holds a few counts of this clonotype. This sample also belongs to another study, concerning T cells of mothers and their children. That paper adds: Each child contributed about 3 million TCR beta CDR3 reads, while each mother contributed over 8.5 million.

The receptor was derived from a woman in her forties in good health. The sample taken for sequencing was blood. V usage is TRBV5-1 and J usage is TRBJ2-7; tentative D call: TRBD1 (5 bases). In nucleotides, the CDR3 is TGCGCCAGCAGCCATTCCCAGGGCACGTCCTACGAGCAGTACTTC. Translated, it gives CASSHSQGTSYEQYF.